This entry concerns a single T cell receptor beta chain. Its cognate antigen is unknown. This record belongs to a study of post-analysis software for immune sequencing data. Study overall: The courses of disease that were included comprised relapsing-remitting, secondary progressive and progressive-relapsing multiple sclerosis. The study's findings and limits: A significant reduction in normalized Chao1 diversity was observed in multiple sclerosis patients versus controls. Batch-matched samples strongly co-clustered by F measure. Higher frequency in patients than in controls was seen for roughly five TRBV segments, with TRBV5-6, TRBV5-1 and TRBV20-1 among them.

Sequencing libraries made from TCR beta cDNA carried unique molecular identifiers. Input amounts of roughly 0.85 to 10 million T cells were used. These gave approximately 500,000 cDNA molecules, so each molecule approximated one T cell. TCRdb recomputed calls from the PCR reads with MiXCR, one row per CDR3 protein. The sample shows approximately 730,000 distinct CDR3 sequences, roughly 46% of them seen only once. V lost 1 base to trimming and J lost 4 bases; unmatched junction nucleotides: 3. From germline, CDR1 is SGHTA and CDR2 FQGNSA. CDR3 length equals 15 residues. This rearrangement joins TRBV7-2 to TRBJ2-5; 10 bases agree with TRBD1. Sample: blood. The sequence was obtained from a girl aged 5 to 17 with multiple sclerosis. For the CDR3, the DNA is TGTGCCAGCAGCTTAGACCGGGACAGGGGAGAGACCCAGTACTTC. This codes for CASSLDRDRGETQYF.